These T cell receptor beta chains were read from a single sample in a study of T cells in Graves' hyperthyroidism and ophthalmopathy. Each CDR3 protein is one row after TCRdb ran MiXCR on the multiplex PCR reads. Among 350,000 or so distinct CDR3 sequences, 20% to 25% were seen once, and the ten largest hold 50% to 65%. Material: blood. The receptors come from a woman aged 50 to 60 with Graves' hyperthyroidism. Both conserved end residues are part of each CDR3. The D gene is left open where the match is weak. Some rows mark clone size as missing; the rest say once, few, many or name a class of expanded clone.

V gene,J gene,clone size,CDR3 length,D gene,CDR3 protein,CDR3 DNA
TRBV11-2,TRBJ2-7,-,15,-,CASSFTNDLSYEQYF,TGTGCCAGCAGCTTTACTAACGACCTCTCCTACGAGCAGTACTTC
TRBV4-2,TRBJ2-1,once,13,-,CASSQVNRNEQFF,TGTGCCAGCAGCCAAGTCAACCGCAATGAGCAGTTCTTC
TRBV5-1,TRBJ2-5,-,16,-,CASSPWWGADQETQYF,TGCGCCAGCAGCCCCTGGTGGGGGGCCGACCAAGAGACCCAGTACTTC
TRBV20-1,TRBJ2-7,many,13,TRBD2,CSARVTSGGEQYF,TGCAGTGCTAGGGTTACTAGCGGAGGGGAGCAGTACTTC
TRBV28,TRBJ1-5,many,13,-,CASRRQSNQPQHF,TGTGCCAGCAGGCGACAGAGCAATCAGCCCCAGCATTTT
TRBV9,TRBJ2-5,-,13,-,CASSSQNQETQYF,TGTGCCAGCAGCTCCCAAAACCAAGAGACCCAGTACTTC
TRBV5-8,TRBJ1-2,many,12,-,CASSFRGGGYTF,TGTGCCAGCAGCTTCAGGGGAGGAGGCTACACCTTC
TRBV20-1,TRBJ2-3,few,17,TRBD2,CSARAGTSGRATDTQYF,TGCAGTGCTAGGGCCGGGACTAGCGGGAGGGCCACAGATACGCAGTATTTT
TRBV5-6,TRBJ2-2,many,17,TRBD2,CASSLVERERSTGELFF,TGTGCCAGCAGCTTGGTGGAGCGGGAGCGGAGCACCGGGGAGCTGTTTTTT
TRBV28,TRBJ1-2,many,13,-,CASRPPDSYGYTF,TGTGCCAGCAGACCCCCGGATAGCTATGGCTACACCTTC
TRBV3-1,TRBJ2-1,many,14,-,CASSQDPSVNEQFF,TGTGCCAGCAGCCAAGACCCTAGCGTCAATGAGCAGTTCTTC
TRBV7-8,TRBJ2-7,many,14,-,CASSFQSRTYEQYF,TGTGCCAGCAGCTTCCAAAGTAGGACCTACGAGCAGTACTTC
TRBV7-2,TRBJ1-1,few,13,TRBD1,CASRRQGHTEAFF,TGTGCCAGCAGGCGACAGGGACACACTGAAGCTTTCTTT
TRBV2,TRBJ1-4,many,14,-,CASSEAGPYEKLFF,TGTGCCAGCAGTGAAGCCGGACCCTATGAAAAACTGTTTTTT
TRBV4-2,TRBJ2-7,-,16,TRBD2,CASSQPGLAGVDEQYF,TGTGCCAGCAGCCAACCCGGACTAGCGGGAGTGGATGAGCAGTACTTC
TRBV12-3/TRBV12-4,TRBJ2-1,many,16,-,CASSLGGRANYNEQFF,TGTGCCAGCAGTTTAGGGGGCAGGGCGAATTACAATGAGCAGTTCTTC
TRBV20-1,TRBJ1-5,many,15,TRBD1,CSARDKGRGIQPQHF,TGCAGTGCTAGAGATAAAGGCAGGGGGATTCAGCCCCAGCATTTT
TRBV10-2,TRBJ1-4,-,15,-,CASSPTQVTNEKLFF,TGCGCCAGCAGCCCCACACAGGTAACTAATGAAAAACTGTTTTTT
TRBV30,TRBJ2-7,many,15,TRBD1,CAWTTGGTGGYEQYF,TGTGCCTGGACTACCGGGGGGACAGGGGGCTACGAGCAGTACTTC
TRBV7-2,TRBJ1-4,once,15,-,CASSLGLTTNEKLFF,TGTGCCAGCAGCTTGGGACTGACAACTAATGAAAAACTGTTTTTT
TRBV5-4,TRBJ2-1,many,13,-,CASSQPSENEQFF,TGTGCCAGCAGCCAACCGTCGGAGAATGAGCAGTTCTTC
TRBV29-1,TRBJ1-4,many,14,-,CSVEGQIPNEKLFF,TGCAGCGTTGAAGGACAGATTCCTAATGAAAAACTGTTTTTT
TRBV20-1,TRBJ2-7,-,14,TRBD1,CSARDPGQGYEQYF,TGCAGTGCTAGAGACCCCGGACAGGGCTACGAGCAGTACTTC
TRBV10-2,TRBJ2-4,-,14,-,CASSGGLAKNIQYF,TGCGCCAGCAGTGGGGGATTAGCCAAAAACATTCAGTACTTC
TRBV7-2,TRBJ2-5,few,12,-,CASSPNGGTQYF,TGTGCCAGCAGCCCCAACGGGGGGACCCAGTACTTC
TRBV10-1,TRBJ1-3,few,13,-,CASSESPGNTIYF,TGCGCCAGCAGTGAGTCCCCCGGAAACACCATATATTTT
TRBV3-1,TRBJ2-1,many,16,TRBD2,CASSPLSGGAYNEQFF,TGTGCCAGCAGTCCTCTTAGCGGGGGGGCATACAATGAGCAGTTCTTC
TRBV29-1,TRBJ2-7,many,12,-,CSVSQRGYEQYF,TGCAGCGTTAGTCAGAGAGGCTACGAGCAGTACTTC
TRBV20-1,TRBJ2-3,-,16,-,CSATFWRAGEGDTQYF,TGCAGTGCTACTTTTTGGCGGGCAGGGGAGGGAGATACGCAGTATTTT